This entry describes one T cell receptor (beta chain). The data were taken from a study of blood T cell repertoires in COVID-19. Overall study: Both acute and convalescent COVID-19 samples were obtained from the United States, Italy and Spain. In each case, the material was cDNA or gDNA derived from T cells, B-cell-depleted T cells, or PBMCs.

Germline assignment: CDR1 SGHVS and CDR2 FQNEAQ. This CDR3 is built from 14 residues. V was trimmed by 4 bases and J by 5 bases, leaving 9 bases between them. Authors' data handling: How many nucleated cells were present was estimated from reference gene primer amplification. The repertoire was sequenced with immunoSEQ multiplex PCR; TCRdb's copy has only in-frame clones and lacks some. V and J calls and clone size follow that table, whereas D and trimming were derived from the DNA. The table lists hundreds of thousands of clones, 86% of them singletons. Sequencing used peripheral blood. The gene calls are TRBV7-8 and TRBJ1-6, with D unclear. The clonotype originates from a woman in her 30s with active or convalescent COVID-19. The CDR3 DNA follows: TGTGCCAGCAGCTCCCTTTATGATAATTCACCCCTCCACTTT. Translation: CASSSLYDNSPLHF.